Below are 21 T cell receptor beta chains sequenced from a single sample in a study of T-cell memory formation after mild COVID-19. TCRdb redid the calling of the 5' RACE reads with MiXCR, one entry per CDR3 protein. The table has about 290,000 distinct CDR3 sequences, more than 15% seen once. Sequenced: PBMCs or a T cell subset sorted from them (not recorded which). These receptors were collected from a man between 18 and 29 years old who had mild COVID-19 (a few samples of this study predate the infection). Cell type and time point are not known.

This clonotype was seen only a few times. The chain couples TRBV12-3 or TRBV12-4 to TRBJ1-5; 7 nucleotides match TRBD1. V lost 5 bases to trimming and J lost 7 bases; unmatched junction nucleotides: 5. The CDR3 contains 13 residues. This CDR3 reads CASSQGVGQPQHF. The CDR3 region has the DNA TGTGCCAGCAGTCAGGGGGTAGGGCAGCCCCAGCATTTT.

The rearrangement uses TRBV2 and TRBJ2-1; 9 bases agree with TRBD1. Germline assignment: CDR1 SNHLY and CDR2 FYNNEI. V was clipped by 7 bases and J by 2 bases; unmatched bases: 6. The length of the CDR3 is 15 residues. The CDR3 sequence: CASITGQGPYNEQFF. The CDR3 coding sequence is TGTGCCAGCATAACGGGACAGGGCCCCTACAATGAGCAGTTCTTC.

The V call is TRBV28, the J call TRBJ2-1, with 9 nucleotides matching TRBD1. The CDR3 contains 11 residues. V lost 4 bases and J lost 13; bases outside the gene matches: 2. The germline V gene has CDR1 MDHEN and CDR2 SYDVKM. The CDR3, as DNA: TGTGCCAGCAGTTGGGACAGGGAACAGTTCTTC. Its translation: CASSWDREQFF.

The chain uses TRBV6-5 and TRBJ1-2; a weak D match, TRBD1 (6 bases). Trimming left V 0 bases short and J 4 bases short, with 18 bases between. This CDR3 contains 17 residues. Per germline, CDR1 MNHEY and CDR2 SVGAGI. In nucleotides, the CDR3 is TGTGCCAGCAGTTACTCCCGTCCGGGGGGGCAGAGCTATGGCTACACCTTC. The encoded protein is CASSYSRPGGQSYGYTF.

The gene calls are TRBV7-9 and TRBJ2-1; a weak D match, TRBD2 (6 bases). The germline V and J ends were trimmed by 3 bases and 9 bases, with 9 bases remaining between them. Germline values: CDR1 SEHNR, CDR2 FQNEAQ (reference sequence). The CDR3 is 12 amino acids. The CDR3 DNA reads as TGTGCCAGCAGCTTCGGGGGTCCTGAGCAGTTCTTC. This translates into CASSFGGPEQFF.

V and J are TRBV12-3 or TRBV12-4 and TRBJ2-7, with 12 bases lining up with TRBD1. This CDR3 region has 13 residues. V trimming: 6 bases; J trimming: 4 bases; junction bases outside the gene matches: 1. The CDR3: CASRGQGAYEQYV. The CDR3 DNA reads as TGTGCCAGCAGGGGACAGGGGGCTTACGAGCAGTACGTC.

The chain has TRBV6-5 and TRBJ1-1, with D perhaps matching TRBD1 (5 bases). V lost 4 bases and J lost 10, with 19 bases in between. Germline CDR1 is MNHEY and CDR2 is SVGAGI. The CDR3 spans 14 residues. The CDR3 region is CASSSRGHLQGAFF. The DNA for the CDR3 is TGTGCCAGCAGTTCCCGAGGACACTTACAAGGAGCTTTCTTT.

This clonotype has more than one count but fewer than ten. The chain uses TRBV7-2 and TRBJ2-2, with no clear D. This CDR3 is 15 amino acids long. V was clipped by 5 bases and J by 0 bases, with 10 bases between them. CDR1 and CDR2 from the germline V gene are SGHTA and FQGNSA. The DNA for the CDR3 is TGTGCCAGCAGCCTAGTCTCCTCGAACACCGGGGAGCTGTTTTTT. This sequence encodes CASSLVSSNTGELFF.

This rearrangement joins TRBV6-5 to TRBJ1-1; D is uncertain. The ends were cut back, 2 bases at V and 8 bases at J, with 18 bases in the middle. CDR3 length: 15 residues. Germline CDR1 MNHEY, CDR2 SVGAGI. The CDR3 bases are TGTGCCAGCAGTTACGACACGATCGGAGGGTCCGAAGCTTTCTTT. Residues: CASSYDTIGGSEAFF.

This chain connects TRBV5-1 to TRBJ1-1; D remains ambiguous. Germline V lookup: CDR1 SGHRS, CDR2 YFSETQ. Trimming removed 3 bases from V and 4 bases from J, with 10 bases in between. The CDR3 extends over 13 amino acids. The CDR3 spells CASSSVSFTEAFF. The CDR3 DNA sequence: TGCGCCAGCAGCTCCGTCTCGTTCACTGAAGCTTTCTTT. Looking up the rest from reference TRBV5-1 and TRBJ1-1 gives the full variable domain: KAGVTQTPRYLIKTRGQQVTLSCSPISGHRSVSWYQQTPGQGLQFLFEYFSETQRNKGNFPGRFSGRQFSNSRSEMNVSTLELGDSALYLCASSSVSFTEAFFGQGTRLTVV.

There are a few counts of this clonotype. The chain recombines TRBV7-2 with TRBJ2-3; 9 bases line up with TRBD1. J was trimmed by 7 bases and V by 0 bases; bases with no gene match: 8. The V gene's germline CDR1 is SGHTA and CDR2 FQGNSA. The CDR3 is 16 amino acids. The CDR3 nucleotides are TGTGCCAGCAGCTTAGCCTCCGGACAGGGGTCAAATACGCAGTATTTT. Its translation is CASSLASGQGSNTQYF. The whole variable domain, remainder taken from reference TRBV7-2 and TRBJ2-3, is GAGVSQSPSNKVTEKGKDVELRCDPISGHTALYWYRQSLGQGLEFLIYFQGNSAPDKSGLPSDRFSAERTGGSVSTLTIQRTQQEDSAVYLCASSLASGQGSNTQYFGPGTRLTVL.

The V and J genes are TRBV9 and TRBJ2-3; TRBD2 might be the D (5 bases). The CDR3 extends over 15 amino acids. Trimming stripped 0 bases from V and 4 bases from J, with 12 bases between. The V gene's germline CDR1 is SGDLS and CDR2 YYNGEE. The CDR3: CASSVVDYIADTQYF. CDR3 coding DNA: TGTGCCAGCAGCGTAGTCGACTATATCGCAGATACGCAGTATTTT.

The gene calls are TRBV5-1 and TRBJ2-1, with D hard to call. Germline V gives CDR1 SGHRS, CDR2 YFSETQ. This CDR3 has 14 residues. V lost 0 bases to trimming and J lost 0 bases, with 4 bases between them. The CDR3 spells CASSLGNSYNEQFF. DNA of the CDR3: TGCGCCAGCAGCTTGGGGAACTCCTACAATGAGCAGTTCTTC.

The V call is TRBV21-1, the J call TRBJ2-2; the table's D gene call, TRBD1, was not cross checked with the DNA. TRBV21-1 is a recognized pseudogene. The CDR3 is made up of 15 amino acids. CDR3 sequence (DNA): TGTGCCAGCAGCACAGGGGGCAAGAACACCGGGGAGCTGTTTTTT. Protein sequence: CASSTGGKNTGELFF.

This clonotype has a single count. The V gene is TRBV7-2, the J gene TRBJ1-2; 8 bases are shared with TRBD1. J lost 8 bases, V lost 5 bases, and 19 bases had no gene match. The length of the CDR3 is 17 residues. Looked up from germline, CDR1 is SGHTA and CDR2 is FQGNSA. Here the CDR3 DNA reads TGTGCCAGCAGCCTAACCTCTCCCCCCGGGACAGGCGGCGGCTACACCTTC. Translating it yields CASSLTSPPGTGGGYTF.

The chain carries TRBV6-2 or TRBV6-3 and TRBJ1-1; D not certain. Germline CDR1 MNHEY, CDR2 SVGEGT. V shed 6 bases and J shed 6 bases, with 14 bases lying between them. This CDR3 has 13 amino acids. The CDR3 sequence is CASRLGGVSEAFF. The CDR3 bases are TGTGCCAGCAGACTGGGCGGGGTCTCTGAAGCTTTCTTT.

This clonotype has a handful of counts. The chain has TRBV5-1 and TRBJ2-2, with D possibly being TRBD1 or TRBD2 (5 bases each). The CDR3 contains 16 residues. Trimming removed 2 bases at V and 6 bases at J, with 17 bases between. CDR1 is SGHRS and CDR2 is YFSETQ in the germline V gene. CDR3 bases: TGCGCCAGCAGCTTACAGGAACTAGACCTGCCCGGGGAGCTGTTTTTT. Its translation: CASSLQELDLPGELFF.

In this sample, this clonotype turned up a few times. The genes are TRBV24-1 and TRBJ2-1, with 10 bases fitting TRBD2. The germline CDR1 and CDR2 sequences are KGHDR and SFDVKD. CDR3 length: 16 amino acids. After removal of 4 bases from V and 8 bases from J, the junction contained 10 bases not matched to a gene. The CDR3 protein is CATSEGKRGGLDEQFF. CDR3 DNA sequence: TGTGCCACCAGTGAAGGGAAGCGGGGGGGCCTAGATGAGCAGTTCTTC.

This chain joins TRBV6-2 or TRBV6-3 and TRBJ2-7, with D possibly matching TRBD1 (5 bases). The CDR3 loop spans 16 amino acids. Germline-derived CDR1 and CDR2 are MNHEY and SVGEGT. V lost 6 bases and J lost 2, with 20 bases in between. The CDR3 bases are TGTGCCAGCAGCAACCTAGTCGTCCGACAGCCCTACGAGCAGTACGTC. Protein sequence: CASSNLVVRQPYEQYV.

V is TRBV15 and J is TRBJ2-7, with 12 bases lining up with TRBD1. The germline gives CDR1 LNHNV, CDR2 YYDKDF (reference sequence). J was trimmed by 6 bases and V by 3 bases; bases with no gene match: 9. The CDR3 is 16 amino acids. In DNA, the CDR3 is TGTGCCACCAGCAGCGGGCCGGGACAGGGGGCGTTCGAGCAGTACTTC. This translates into CATSSGPGQGAFEQYF. The whole variable domain, filled in from reference TRBV15 and TRBJ2-7, reads DAMVIQNPRYQVTQFGKPVTLSCSQTLNHNVMYWYQQKSSQAPKLLFHYYDKDFNNEADTPDNFQSRRPNTSFCFLDIRSPGLGDTAMYLCATSSGPGQGAFEQYFGPGTRLTVT.

The rearrangement links TRBV7-8 to TRBJ2-6; weak D call: TRBD1 (6 bases). This CDR3 contains 18 residues. Trimming stripped 5 bases from V and 0 bases from J, with 17 bases between. CDR1 and CDR2 (germline): SGHVS, FQNEAQ. CDR3 in amino acids: CASSPAQGSFSGANVLTF. In DNA, the CDR3 is TGTGCCAGCAGCCCCGCACAGGGCTCCTTCTCTGGGGCCAACGTCCTGACTTTC.